The present entry profiles one T cell receptor beta chain with its context. It has no known antigen specificity. Qualities for individual bases were not recorded, and no much larger clone is one base off. V lost 4 bases and J lost 3 bases; the stretch between them is 10 bases long. Per the germline V gene (reference sequence), GTSNPN is the CDR1 and SVGIG is the CDR2. Including the terminal cysteine and phenylalanine, the CDR3 comprises 14 residues. The read is trimmed to its CDR3 DNA, 42 bases read in frame from base 1. In the prospective study, participants were 18 to 89 years old, resided in about two dozen geographic areas of the United States, and were enrolled through a virtual design. In the prospective study, cohorts were assigned on the basis of participant-reported clinical history obtained from a screening survey and a study questionnaire. For ImmuneRACE Cohort 3, a participant was defined as recovered based on two consecutive negative NP/OP PCR tests, clearance by a healthcare professional, or resolution of symptoms. In the prospective study, whole blood, serum and a nasopharyngeal or oropharyngeal swab were collected from each participant by mobile phlebotomists. Prospective study participants could optionally give additional blood draws and questionnaires over an approximately 2-month period. Prospective study blood samples were shipped either frozen or at room temperature before DNA extraction.

TCRbeta CDR3 regions were amplified from genomic DNA using the immunoSEQ Assay, a bias-controlled multiplex PCR. Regarding the original processing steps: The number of nucleated cells in each sample was estimated from the amplification of reference gene primers within the assay. Sequence reads were collapsed and filtered to measure the absolute abundance of every unique TCRbeta CDR3 rearrangement. For each sample, productive Simpson clonality was calculated as the square root of Simpson's diversity index over productive rearrangements. TCRdb holds this immuneACCESS table with in-frame rearrangements only. Some clones are missing; in checked studies, unresolved V genes explain under half, and the rest has no known cause. For V, J and clone size, that table is used; D and trimming come from the DNA. This sample holds 220,000 or so clones; around 83% were observed only once. Clones ranked in the top ten supply approximately 7.3% of the sample.

These data are taken from a study of blood T cell repertoires in COVID-19 (dated by TCRdb to 2020 to 2021). With regard to the full study: Samples from collaborators originated in the United States, Italy and Spain and spanned both the acute and convalescent phases of COVID-19. The material from the prospective study consisted of cDNA or gDNA derived from T cells, B-cell-depleted T cells, or PBMCs. The dataset comprised deeply sampled blood TCRbeta repertoires from subjects exposed to, actively infected with, or recovered from COVID-19. The repertoires were made available in a free public database intended to serve as a resource for research on the immune response to SARS-CoV-2. Samples were obtained from the ongoing ImmuneRACE study (first 160 participants) and from 1,254 subjects provided by 6 global collaborators. A de-identified subject ID, COVID-19 status, age in years and sex were almost always included in the sample metadata. HLA class I and class II types, where available, came from metadata supplied by the sample provider rather than from assay-based typing. Overall results and qualifications from the work: Clinical and demographic metadata were provided uncurated, with the amount varying by source and participant.

The receptor's source is a woman aged 40 to 49 who had recovered from COVID-19. Recombination joined TRBV30 with TRBJ1-6; the D gene is perhaps TRBD1, on 6 matching bases. Sequenced material: PBMCs or T cells enriched from blood (not recorded which). The CDR3 amino acid sequence is: CAWTRTVYNSPLHF. The nucleotide sequence reads TGTGCCTGGACGAGGACAGTCTATAATTCACCCCTCCACTTT.